This entry concerns a single TCR beta chain. This sample is drawn from a study of T cells expressing NK-cell markers. Using the 5' RACE reads, TCRdb records one entry per CDR3 protein without DNA. This sample's table reports about 410,000 distinct CDR3 sequences. Germline V gene data show CDR1 as WSHSY and CDR2 as SAAADI. This CDR3 spans 15 amino acids. V is TRBV10-2 and J is TRBJ2-1; TCRdb calls TRBD1, which cannot be checked without DNA. The source material was blood T cells: a sorted CD56 or NKG2C T cell subset, CD4+ or CD8+ T cells, or bulk PBMC T cells (not recorded which). The TCR sequence derives from a woman between 50 and 59 years old in good health. The CDR3 here is CASSDPGTGGNEQFF.